This T cell receptor (beta chain) originates from a study of cytomegalovirus exposure and HLA in healthy donors. Turning to the study itself: Earlier, 117 million unique TCR beta sequences were recovered from about 170 million T cells by an analysis.

60 Vbeta and 13 Jbeta primers were used in PCR. TCRdb keeps only in-frame clones here, not all; method: immunoSEQ multiplex PCR. This table holds under 150,000 clones, roughly three fifths found once. Notes on this clone: Its antigen is not known. Different DNA sequences within this sample yield the same CDR3.

V lost 6 bases and J 1 base, leaving 22 bases between the germline ends. This CDR3 is built from 17 residues. Germline V lookup: CDR1 KGHSH, CDR2 LQKENI. Study-wide results and caveats: In a later analysis, productive TCRs from donors in an Asian-associated ancestry cluster reportedly carried fewer N-insertions than the cohort mean. Later on, an analysis found that several of the most significant clusters appeared to be linked to common viral pathogens, which included parvovirus B19. Cytomegalovirus-associated TCR beta chains were listed, numbering 164.

The chain links TRBV18 to TRBJ2-7; tentatively, D is TRBD2 (7 bases). Sequenced material: PBMCs. This receptor was obtained from a man aged 35 to 55 in good health and CMV-seropositive. As DNA, the CDR3 is TGTGCCAGCTCCCCAACCGCCGGGGGGCCGGTATCCTACGAGCAGTACTTC. It codes for CASSPTAGGPVSYEQYF.